Listed here are 31 T cell receptor beta chains from one sample, sequenced in a study of vaccination and CD4 T cells after COVID-19. As for time point: late sampling 161 to 241 days after vaccination in a few convalescent patients. Described treatment: approximately 9-day PBMC culture with coronavirus spike peptide pools or control peptides (ViraFEST assay). No antigen has been identified for these receptors. Cultured CD4+ T-cell DNA underwent Oncomine TCR Beta short-read sequencing. TCRdb re-called the PCR reads through MiXCR, storing one row per CDR3 protein. The data contain about 20,000 distinct CDR3 sequences, 30% to 40% of them singletons. The material sequenced was CD4+ T cells from blood, cultured in vitro, taken about 7 months after SARS-CoV-2 vaccination. These receptors were collected from a human donor who had recovered from COVID-19.

This clonotype was picked up a small number of times. The V and J genes are TRBV20-1 and TRBJ1-5; 7 positions match TRBD1. Germline values: CDR1 DFQATT, CDR2 SNEGSKA (reference sequence). V was pared by 7 bases and J by 6 bases, with 6 bases of the junction left unmatched. This CDR3 is built from 12 residues. CDR3: CSVAQGSQPQHF. CDR3 nucleotides: TGCAGTGTCGCACAGGGGAGTCAGCCCCAGCATTTT.

The rearrangement joins TRBV10-3 to TRBJ1-1; 7 positions agree with TRBD1. The CDR3 has 13 amino acids. Germline lookup yields CDR1 ENHRY and CDR2 SYGVKD. The V and J ends lost 3 bases and 6 bases, in that order; junction bases with no gene match: 4. The CDR3 protein is CAISDAGTAEAFF. CDR3 coding DNA: TGTGCCATCAGTGACGCCGGGACAGCTGAAGCTTTCTTT.

The J gene is TRBJ1-5, the V gene TRBV20-1; D unresolved. Deletions cut 4 bases from V and 0 bases from J, with 13 bases between. The CDR3 has 15 amino acids. Per the germline V gene, CDR1 is DFQATT and CDR2 is SNEGSKA (reference sequence). CDR3 protein: CSATSRVYSNQPQHF. Written as DNA, the CDR3 is TGCAGTGCTACCTCCCGAGTTTATAGCAATCAGCCCCAGCATTTT.

Details on this clonotype: A much bigger clone sits one base away, suggesting this may be a read error. This sequence joins TRBV6-1 and TRBJ2-5, with 9 bases matching TRBD2. CDR1 MNHNS and CDR2 SASEGT come from the germline V gene. The CDR3 totals 14 residues. J lost 5 bases, V lost 7 bases, and 8 bases had no gene match. Here the CDR3 reads CASTSGGGGETQYF. In DNA, the CDR3 is TGTGCCAGCACTTCTGGCGGGGGGGGGGAGACCCAGTACTTC.

The V call is TRBV5-4, the J call TRBJ1-1, with TRBD1 matching over 9 bases. Germline values: CDR1 SGHNT, CDR2 YYREEE (reference sequence). The CDR3 is 17 amino acids. V trimming: 4 bases; J trimming: 1 base; junction bases outside the gene matches: 11. The CDR3 sequence: CASSPYPPGQGNTEAFF. The CDR3 DNA sequence: TGTGCCAGCAGCCCATACCCCCCGGGACAGGGGAACACTGAAGCTTTCTTT.

This clonotype was counted between two and nine times. V usage is TRBV20-1 and J usage is TRBJ1-5; D is unclear. From germline, CDR1 is DFQATT and CDR2 SNEGSKA (reference sequence). The CDR3 loop spans 14 amino acids. V was pared by 3 bases and J by 0 bases, with 9 bases between. CDR3 in DNA: TGCAGTGCTAGGGAGCCCTTTAGCAATCAGCCCCAGCATTTT. It encodes CSAREPFSNQPQHF.

This clonotype was detected a few times. The rearrangement uses TRBV28 and TRBJ2-1; D remains ambiguous. This CDR3 is built from 15 residues. V lost 6 bases and J 5 bases, leaving 17 bases between the germline ends. Germline CDR1 reads MDHEN; CDR2 reads SYDVKM. CDR3 sequence: CASSSVGGQNNEQFF. The CDR3, as DNA: TGTGCCAGCAGCTCTGTAGGCGGCCAAAACAATGAGCAGTTCTTC.

This clonotype was found a few times. The chain joins TRBV11-1 to TRBJ2-3; 11 bases are shared with TRBD2. The CDR3 extends over 16 amino acids. After removal of 5 bases from V and 0 bases from J, the junction contained 4 bases not matched to a gene. Germline loops: CDR1 SGHAT, CDR2 FQDESV (reference sequence). CDR3 bases: TGTGCCAGCAGCCCCCGACTAGCGGGAAGCACAGATACGCAGTATTTT. It codes for CASSPRLAGSTDTQYF.

The chain couples TRBV15 to TRBJ1-2, with a weak D call TRBD1 (6 bases). CDR3 size: 15 residues. Germline assignment: CDR1 LNHNV and CDR2 YYDKDF (reference sequence). V gave up 1 base and J gave up 1 base, with 10 bases separating them. CDR3 DNA sequence: TGTGCCACCAGCAGAGGGGGCAGGGGTAACTATGGCTACACCTTC. It codes for CATSRGGRGNYGYTF. The complete variable domain, with remaining parts taken from reference TRBV15 and TRBJ1-2, reads DAMVIQNPRYQVTQFGKPVTLSCSQTLNHNVMYWYQQKSSQAPKLLFHYYDKDFNNEADTPDNFQSRRPNTSFCFLDIRSPGLGDTAMYLCATSRGGRGNYGYTFGSGTRLTVV.

This chain connects TRBV7-9 to TRBJ2-7, with no clear D. The CDR3 is made up of 15 amino acids. Germline V gene sequence: CDR1 SEHNR, CDR2 FQNEAQ (reference sequence). V was shortened by 1 base and J by 2 bases, with 12 bases between the two germline ends. The CDR3 is CASSLVRTTPYEQYF. CDR3 DNA sequence: TGTGCCAGCAGCTTAGTTCGGACGACTCCCTACGAGCAGTACTTC.

This clonotype was seen more than once but under ten times. This chain uses TRBV20-1 with TRBJ2-5; D perhaps matches TRBD1 (6 bases). This CDR3 comprises 15 residues. Germline assignment: CDR1 DFQATT and CDR2 SNEGSKA (reference sequence). Between the trimmed V and J ends, which lost 3 bases and 1 base, there was a span of 15 bases. The CDR3 loop reads CSASRRQGPQETQYF. CDR3 bases: TGCAGTGCTAGTCGTAGGCAGGGGCCCCAAGAGACCCAGTACTTC.

The V and J genes are TRBV6-2 or TRBV6-3 and TRBJ2-3; 7 bases agree with TRBD2. The CDR3 consists of 15 residues. Germline V gene sequence: CDR1 MNHEY, CDR2 SVGEGT. V shed 0 bases and J 5 bases; nucleotides not matched to a gene: 5. The CDR3 DNA reads as TGTGCCAGCAGTTACTCGATGCAGCGGGGAGATACGCAGTATTTT. Amino acid sequence: CASSYSMQRGDTQYF.

The sample holds a few counts of this clonotype. The chain uses TRBV19 and TRBJ1-1, with 9 bases matching TRBD1. CDR3 length equals 14 residues. The V segment lost 5 bases and the J segment 5 bases; nucleotides outside the gene matches: 6. Germline loops: CDR1 LNHDA, CDR2 SQIVND (reference sequence). CDR3 in DNA: TGTGCCAGTAGTCCCCGACAGGGGGAGACTGAAGCTTTCTTT. This sequence encodes CASSPRQGETEAFF.

The chain combines TRBV6-1 with TRBJ1-2; 8 nucleotides line up with TRBD1. Germline V lookup: CDR1 MNHNS, CDR2 SASEGT. This CDR3 is built from 14 residues. After removal of 6 bases from V and 6 bases from J, the junction contained 9 bases not matched to a gene. As DNA, the CDR3 is TGTGCCAGCAGCCGACTGACAGGGGAGGATGGCTACACCTTC. It yields the protein CASSRLTGEDGYTF.

This sequence joins TRBV6-5 and TRBJ2-2, with unresolved D. The germline V and J ends were trimmed by 0 bases and 6 bases, with 5 bases remaining between them. CDR3 length: 13 residues. Germline V gives CDR1 MNHEY, CDR2 SVGAGI. CDR3 sequence reads: CASSYSRPGELFF. The CDR3 nucleotides read TGTGCCAGCAGTTACTCCCGGCCCGGGGAGCTGTTTTTT.

The gene calls are TRBV27 and TRBJ2-1; a weak D match, TRBD2 (5 bases). This CDR3 comprises 15 residues. Germline V gene data show CDR1 as MNHEY and CDR2 as SMNVEV (reference sequence). V was pared by 5 bases and J by 0 bases, with 11 bases between. The CDR3 DNA reads TGTGCCAGCAGTAAATCCCGGGACTCCTACAATGAGCAGTTCTTC. Its translation: CASSKSRDSYNEQFF.

Only a few counts were recorded for this clonotype. V is TRBV20-1 and J is TRBJ2-3; weak D call: TRBD2 (5 bases). The V and J ends lost 8 bases and 2 bases respectively, with 17 bases between them. Germline lookup yields CDR1 DFQATT and CDR2 SNEGSKA (reference sequence). CDR3 length equals 14 residues. This chain's CDR3 is CSYGQRYITDTQYF. The CDR3 DNA sequence: TGCAGTTACGGGCAGCGGTATATCACAGATACGCAGTATTTT.

This clonotype showed up just once. The rearrangement joins TRBV5-8 to TRBJ2-1; 9 bases fit TRBD2. Germline V lookup: CDR1 SGHTS, CDR2 YDEGEE. The CDR3 is made up of 16 amino acids. V gave up 4 bases and J gave up 8 bases; unmatched junction bases: 13. CDR3 amino acids: CASSPGRGRASDEQFF. CDR3 DNA sequence: TGTGCCAGCAGCCCGGGGCGCGGGAGGGCCTCGGATGAGCAGTTCTTC.

The chain carries TRBV6-1 and TRBJ2-3; TRBD2 matches 7 bases. CDR3 length: 15 residues. V was clipped by 3 bases and J by 1 base; unmatched bases: 4. Germline CDR1 and CDR2: MNHNS and SASEGT. The CDR3 region has the DNA TGTGCCAGCAGTGACAGGGCGGGGGGCACAGATACGCAGTATTTT. As protein: CASSDRAGGTDTQYF.

This chain joins TRBV2 and TRBJ2-7; 8 nucleotides match TRBD1. With 7 bases clipped from V and 4 bases from J, the junction kept 9 bases outside the gene matches. The CDR3 covers 14 residues. Germline values: CDR1 SNHLY, CDR2 FYNNEI. Here the CDR3 reads CASTPDRVGYEQYF. The CDR3 nucleotides read TGTGCCAGCACCCCGGACAGGGTAGGTTACGAGCAGTACTTC.

The V call is TRBV7-2, the J call TRBJ2-2; D not certain. Germline CDR1 SGHTA, CDR2 FQGNSA. Trimming cost V 1 base and J 1 base, with 7 bases left between them. The CDR3 has 15 amino acids. CDR3 nucleotide sequence: TGTGCCAGCAGCTTAGTTCTAGGGAACACCGGGGAGCTGTTTTTT. Translating gives CASSLVLGNTGELFF. Full variable domain (remainder filled in from reference TRBV7-2 and TRBJ2-2): GAGVSQSPSNKVTEKGKDVELRCDPISGHTALYWYRQSLGQGLEFLIYFQGNSAPDKSGLPSDRFSAERTGGSVSTLTIQRTQQEDSAVYLCASSLVLGNTGELFFGEGSRLTVL.

The CDR3 nucleotides are TGTGCCAGCAGTGAAGGATGGGGGGACGGTCAGCCCCAGCATTTT. Protein: CASSEGWGDGQPQHF. J is TRBJ1-5 and V is TRBV6-1; the D gene is possibly TRBD1 (5 bases). This CDR3 spans 15 amino acids. Germline CDR1 MNHNS, CDR2 SASEGT. Deletions cut 1 base from V and 6 bases from J, with 13 bases between.

The rearrangement uses TRBV24-1 and TRBJ2-1; possible D gene TRBD1, 6 bases. Germline-derived CDR1 and CDR2 are KGHDR and SFDVKD. Trimming cost V 9 bases and J 0 bases, with 14 bases left between them. This CDR3 contains 15 residues. CDR3 nucleotides: TGTGCCACCTCTCCGGGACATAGCTCCTACAATGAGCAGTTCTTC. Translating it yields CATSPGHSSYNEQFF.

The rearrangement links TRBV7-2 to TRBJ2-7; D not resolved. The CDR3 has 13 amino acids. Germline assignment: CDR1 SGHTA and CDR2 FQGNSA. V was pared by 5 bases and J by 6 bases, with 14 bases between. In nucleotides, the CDR3 is TGTGCCAGCAGCCAAGCGACCCTCCGCGAGCAGTACTTC. It translates to CASSQATLREQYF.

The sample holds a few counts of this clonotype. The chain carries TRBV20-1 and TRBJ1-3; D is undetermined. V lost 6 bases, J lost 2 bases, and 8 bases lay in between. This CDR3 has 12 residues. Looked up from germline, CDR1 is DFQATT and CDR2 is SNEGSKA (reference sequence). The CDR3 bases are TGCAGTGCCGCGACTCCTGGAAACACCATATATTTT. Translated, it gives CSAATPGNTIYF.

This clonotype turned up a few times. The rearrangement links TRBV6-1 to TRBJ1-1; perhaps TRBD1 as D (6 bases). Germline V gene sequence: CDR1 MNHNS, CDR2 SASEGT. V lost 3 bases and J 3 bases, leaving 17 bases between the germline ends. The CDR3 covers 16 residues. CDR3 sequence reads: CASSDRSGTRYTEAFF. CDR3 DNA: TGTGCCAGCAGTGACCGGTCCGGGACACGTTACACTGAAGCTTTCTTT.

This clonotype was found once. CDR3 sequence: CASSSNWPYNEQFF. The DNA of the CDR3 is TGTGCCAGCAGCTCAAACTGGCCCTACAATGAGCAGTTCTTC. The chain combines TRBV11-3 with TRBJ2-1; D unclear. CDR1 is SGHNT, CDR2 YENEEA, per germline. V was trimmed by 4 bases and J by 2 bases, leaving 9 bases between them. The CDR3 sequence is 14 residues long. The full variable domain, in which reference TRBV11-3 and TRBJ2-1 provide the parts outside the CDR3, is EAGVVQSPRYKIIEKKQPVAFWCNPISGHNTLYWYLQNLGQGPELLIRYENEEAVDDSQLPKDRFSAERLKGVDSTLKIQPAELGDSAVYLCASSSNWPYNEQFFGPGTRLTVL.

The chain recombines TRBV20-1 with TRBJ2-1; 14 nucleotides match TRBD2. This CDR3 is 17 amino acids long. The ends lost 0 bases at V and 5 bases at J; junction bases unmatched: 6. Germline lookup yields CDR1 DFQATT and CDR2 SNEGSKA (reference sequence). The chain's CDR3 is CSARDPRGLAGDNEQFF. The CDR3, as DNA: TGCAGTGCTAGAGATCCCCGGGGACTAGCGGGAGACAATGAGCAGTTCTTC.

The chain joins TRBV20-1 to TRBJ2-1, with D possibly TRBD1 on 6 matching bases. The V gene's germline CDR1 is DFQATT and CDR2 SNEGSKA (reference sequence). The CDR3 is 13 residues long. Trimming cost V 1 base and J 3 bases, with 7 bases left between them. This chain's CDR3 is CSARGTVYNEQFF. CDR3 DNA: TGCAGTGCTAGAGGGACAGTCTACAATGAGCAGTTCTTC.

This rearrangement joins TRBV7-9 to TRBJ1-2; 9 bases are shared with TRBD1. The CDR3 totals 16 residues. The junction had 10 bases not matched to a gene; V was cut back by 5 bases and J by 3 bases. CDR1 SEHNR and CDR2 FQNEAQ come from the germline V gene (reference sequence). CDR3 residues: CASSGSTGGAYYGYTF. CDR3 sequence (DNA): TGTGCCAGCAGCGGGAGCACAGGGGGCGCATACTATGGCTACACCTTC.

V and J are TRBV7-8 and TRBJ2-4; a weak D match, TRBD2 (5 bases). Trimming removed 1 base from V and 6 bases from J, with 10 bases in between. Looked up from germline, CDR1 is SGHVS and CDR2 is FQNEAQ. The CDR3 extends over 14 amino acids. The CDR3 spells CASSLGRRLNIQYF. In DNA form, the CDR3 reads TGTGCCAGCAGCTTAGGTCGGAGGTTAAACATTCAGTACTTC.